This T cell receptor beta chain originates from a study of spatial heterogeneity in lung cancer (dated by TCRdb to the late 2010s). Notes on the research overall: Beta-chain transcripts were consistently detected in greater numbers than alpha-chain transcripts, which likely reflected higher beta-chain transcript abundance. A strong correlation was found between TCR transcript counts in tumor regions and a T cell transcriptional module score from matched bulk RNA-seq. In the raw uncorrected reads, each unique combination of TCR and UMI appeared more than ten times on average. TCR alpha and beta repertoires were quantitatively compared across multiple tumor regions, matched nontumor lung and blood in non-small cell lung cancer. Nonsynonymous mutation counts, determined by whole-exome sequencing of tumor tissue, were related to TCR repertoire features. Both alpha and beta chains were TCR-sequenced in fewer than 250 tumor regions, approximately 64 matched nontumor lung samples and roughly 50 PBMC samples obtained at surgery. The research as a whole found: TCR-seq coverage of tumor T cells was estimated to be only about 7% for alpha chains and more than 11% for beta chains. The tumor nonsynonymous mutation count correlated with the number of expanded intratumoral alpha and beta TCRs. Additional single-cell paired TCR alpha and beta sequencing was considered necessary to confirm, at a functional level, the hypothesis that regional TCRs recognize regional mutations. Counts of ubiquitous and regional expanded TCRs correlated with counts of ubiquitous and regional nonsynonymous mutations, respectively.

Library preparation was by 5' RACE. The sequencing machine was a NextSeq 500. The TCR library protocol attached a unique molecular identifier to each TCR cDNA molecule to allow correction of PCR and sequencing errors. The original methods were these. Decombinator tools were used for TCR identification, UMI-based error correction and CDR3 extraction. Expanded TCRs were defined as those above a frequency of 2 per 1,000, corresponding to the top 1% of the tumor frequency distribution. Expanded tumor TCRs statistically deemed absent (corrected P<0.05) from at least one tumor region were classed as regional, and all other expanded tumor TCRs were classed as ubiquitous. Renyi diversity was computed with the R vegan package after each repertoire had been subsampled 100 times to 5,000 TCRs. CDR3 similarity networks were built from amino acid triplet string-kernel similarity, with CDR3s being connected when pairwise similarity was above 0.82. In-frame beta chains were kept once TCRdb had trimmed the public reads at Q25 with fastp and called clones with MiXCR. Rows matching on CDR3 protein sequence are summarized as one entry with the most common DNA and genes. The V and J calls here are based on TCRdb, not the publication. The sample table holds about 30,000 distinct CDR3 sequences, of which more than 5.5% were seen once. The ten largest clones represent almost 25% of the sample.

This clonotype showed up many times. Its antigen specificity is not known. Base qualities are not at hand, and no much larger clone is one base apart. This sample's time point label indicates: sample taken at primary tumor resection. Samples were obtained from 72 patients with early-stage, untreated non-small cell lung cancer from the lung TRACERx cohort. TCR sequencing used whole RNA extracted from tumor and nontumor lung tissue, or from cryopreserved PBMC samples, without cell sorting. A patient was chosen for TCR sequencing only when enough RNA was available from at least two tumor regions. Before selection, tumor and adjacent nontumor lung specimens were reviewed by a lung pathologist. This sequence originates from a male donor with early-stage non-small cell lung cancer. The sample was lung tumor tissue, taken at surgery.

In nucleotides, the sequence is TGTGCCAGCAGTGATTGGGGACTCCAAGGGGAGCAGTTCTTC. Its protein product is CASSDWGLQGEQFF. Recombination joined TRBV6-1 with TRBJ2-1; the best D guess is TRBD2, with 6 bases matching. In the germline V gene, CDR1 corresponds to MNHNS and CDR2 to SASEGT. The CDR3 runs 14 residues from the cysteine to the phenylalanine. The read is trimmed to its CDR3 DNA, 42 bases read in frame from base 1. V loses 3 bases, J loses 10 bases, and the germline ends lie 16 bases apart.